The T cell receptor (beta chain) under discussion was sequenced for a study of blood T cell repertoires in COVID-19. Overall study: COVID-19 samples, acute and convalescent, were from the United States, Italy and Spain. PBMCs, B-cell-depleted T cells, or T cells were the source of the cDNA or gDNA that made up the material.

V lost 6 bases to trimming and J lost 8 bases, with 19 bases between them. This CDR3 spans 15 amino acids. The germline gives CDR1 MNHEY, CDR2 SVGAGI. Original data processing: Estimates of nucleated cell counts were drawn from the amplification of reference gene primers. The table came from immunoSEQ multiplex PCR; TCRdb's copy has only in-frame clones and leaves some out. From that table come the V and J calls and clone size; the DNA was used to work out D and trimming. The sample consists of around 100,000 clones, about 83% of them appearing once. The genes are TRBV6-5 and TRBJ1-4; maybe TRBD1 (5 bases). The source is a human donor in a cohort sampled during active COVID-19. What was sequenced was peripheral blood. This chain's CDR3 is CASSSPREGGEKLFF. DNA for the CDR3: TGTGCCAGCAGCTCCCCCAGGGAGGGCGGAGAAAAACTGTTTTTT.